This passage covers 8 T cell receptor beta chains from one sample sequenced in a study of blood T cell repertoires in COVID-19. TCRdb keeps only in-frame clones here, not all; method: immunoSEQ multiplex PCR. The repertoire holds about 81,000 clones, with about four fifths as singletons. Sequenced material: peripheral blood. The receptors here all came from a human donor in a cohort sampled during active COVID-19.

V is TRBV5-1 and J is TRBJ1-4, with 10 bases lining up with TRBD1. The CDR3 has 15 amino acids. Germline trimming cut 4 bases from V and 8 bases from J; bases unmatched to any gene: 8. The V gene's germline CDR1 is SGHRS and CDR2 YFSETQ. The CDR3 protein is CASSLWTGGDEKLFF. In DNA form, the CDR3 reads TGCGCCAGCAGCCTTTGGACAGGGGGGGACGAAAAACTGTTTTTT.

This CDR3 reads CAISDRPGDQPQHF. CDR3 nucleotide sequence: TGTGCCATCAGTGACCGGCCAGGGGATCAGCCCCAGCATTTT. The chain has TRBV10-3 and TRBJ1-5; tentatively, D is TRBD1 (6 bases). V lost 3 bases to trimming and J lost 5 bases, with 11 bases between them. Germline V gives CDR1 ENHRY, CDR2 SYGVKD. The CDR3 extends over 14 amino acids.

The V call is TRBV14, the J call TRBJ2-1; D might be TRBD2 (6 bases). V gave up 3 bases and J gave up 12 bases, with 15 bases separating them. CDR1 is SGHDN and CDR2 is FVKESK in the germline V gene. The CDR3 has 13 amino acids. The CDR3 bases are TGTGCCAGCAGCCAGACTAGAAGTTTTGGGCAGTTCTTC. Amino acids: CASSQTRSFGQFF.

This chain joins TRBV7-8 and TRBJ1-5, with 7 nucleotides matching TRBD1. The CDR3 contains 15 residues. Losses at the gene ends were 5 bases for V and 7 bases for J; bases not matched to a gene: 11. CDR1 and CDR2 (germline): SGHVS, FQNEAQ. CDR3: CASSGQGDPGQPQHF. CDR3 coding DNA: TGTGCCAGCAGCGGCCAGGGGGACCCTGGACAGCCCCAGCATTTT.

The V call is TRBV15, the J call TRBJ2-7; D perhaps matches TRBD2 (7 bases). Trimming cost V 4 bases and J 2 bases, with 15 bases left between them. Germline loops: CDR1 LNHNV, CDR2 YYDKDF (reference sequence). CDR3 length: 15 amino acids. CDR3 sequence reads: CATSKGGSRTYEQYF. DNA for the CDR3: TGTGCCACCAGCAAGGGGGGGTCTCGAACCTACGAGCAGTACTTC.

The chain combines TRBV18 with TRBJ2-7, with a possible D match to TRBD1 (5 bases). Trimming stripped 3 bases from V and 0 bases from J, with 18 bases between. The CDR3 is 17 amino acids. Germline CDR1 KGHSH, CDR2 LQKENI. The CDR3: CASSPPRWGGGSYEQYF. CDR3 in DNA: TGTGCCAGCTCACCCCCGCGTTGGGGCGGCGGCTCCTACGAGCAGTACTTC.

This chain joins TRBV5-4 and TRBJ2-1, with 7 bases aligning to TRBD2. V shed 0 bases, J shed 5 bases, and the junction held 5 bases outside the gene matches. Germline CDR1 is SGHNT and CDR2 is YYREEE (reference sequence). This CDR3 is built from 15 residues. CDR3 sequence (DNA): TGTGCCAGCAGCTTGGGGGAGGGACTCCACAATGAGCAGTTCTTC. This codes for CASSLGEGLHNEQFF.

This chain joins TRBV4-1 and TRBJ2-7; 8 bases map to TRBD1. The ends lost 2 bases at V and 0 bases at J; junction bases unmatched: 9. Per the germline V gene, CDR1 is MGHRA and CDR2 is YSYEKL. This CDR3 comprises 17 residues. The CDR3 DNA is TGCGCCAGCAGCCAAATACCCCGGGACAGGACCTCCTACGAGCAGTACTTC. Translating gives CASSQIPRDRTSYEQYF.